Included here is one T cell receptor (beta chain) sequence, with context. One junction end disagrees with the germline gene, perhaps due to a read error. The data are from a study of blood T cell repertoires in COVID-19. Study overall: The samples span acute and convalescent COVID-19 from the United States, Italy and Spain. Nucleic acid was either cDNA or gDNA, and it came from T cells, B-cell-depleted T cells, or PBMCs.

As handled by the study authors: By means of reference gene primer amplification, nucleated cell counts were estimated. Sequencing used immunoSEQ multiplex PCR; TCRdb keeps in-frame clones, though not all of them. The DNA was the basis for D and trimming; V, J and clone size are from that table. The table records about 190,000 clones, about 83% of them present only once. This CDR3 contains 12 residues. From germline, CDR1 is SGHNT and CDR2 YYREEE (reference sequence). The rearrangement uses TRBV5-4 and TRBJ2-5; D is ambiguous. The sample consisted of peripheral blood. This TCR derives from a woman aged 18-30 years who had recovered from COVID-19. DNA for the CDR3: TGTGCCAGCAGCCTGGATGGTAGCCGTGAGGACTTC. Its protein product is CASSLDGSREDF.